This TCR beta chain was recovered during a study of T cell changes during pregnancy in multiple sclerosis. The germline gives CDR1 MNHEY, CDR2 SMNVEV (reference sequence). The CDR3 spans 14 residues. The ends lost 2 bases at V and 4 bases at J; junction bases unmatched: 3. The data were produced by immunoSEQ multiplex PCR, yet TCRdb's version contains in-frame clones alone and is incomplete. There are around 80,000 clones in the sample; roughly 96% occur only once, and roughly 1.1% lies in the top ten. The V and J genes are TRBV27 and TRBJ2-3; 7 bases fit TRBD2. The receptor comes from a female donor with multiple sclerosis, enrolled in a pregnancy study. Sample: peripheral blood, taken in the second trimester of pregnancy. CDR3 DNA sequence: TGTGCCAGCAGTTTAGCGGGAGTTCCAGATACGCAGTATTTT. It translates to CASSLAGVPDTQYF.